These T cell receptor beta chains were read from a single sample in a study of cytotoxic CD8 clonotypes in ibrutinib-treated CLL. This table comes from immunoSEQ multiplex PCR, and its TCRdb copy is limited to in-frame clones, with some not included. Of roughly 150,000 clones in the sample, approximately 91% were seen once. Sequenced here: PBMCs, sampled at disease progression, from a patient treated with ibrutinib. Every receptor here comes from a human donor with chronic lymphocytic leukemia. Each CDR3 is given with its conserved first and last residue. The D gene is left open where the match is weak. A row's size may be missing; if present it is once, few, many or a size class.

-	TRBV28	TRBJ1-4	-	12	CASRTFDEKLFF	TGTGCCAGCAGAACTTTTGATGAAAAACTGTTTTTT
-	TRBV7-2	TRBJ1-2	TRBD1	15	CASSLAGQGNYGYTF	TGTGCCAGCAGCTTAGCGGGACAGGGTAACTATGGCTACACCTTC
-	TRBV18	TRBJ1-1	-	13	CASSPLGNTEAFF	TGTGCCAGCTCACCACTAGGGAACACTGAAGCTTTCTTT
-	TRBV29-1	TRBJ2-2	TRBD1	16	CSVSGTGDYRPGELFF	TGCAGCGTATCAGGGACAGGGGATTACCGGCCCGGGGAGCTGTTTTTT
-	TRBV6-6	TRBJ1-2	-	11	CASGEGYGYTF	TGTGCCAGTGGTGAGGGCTATGGCTACACCTTC
-	TRBV5-5	TRBJ1-4	TRBD1	14	CASSLGQGHEKLFF	TGTGCCAGCAGCTTGGGACAGGGTCACGAAAAACTGTTTTTT
-	TRBV19	TRBJ1-2	-	16	CATRTQPPRKNYGYTF	TGTGCCACCAGGACCCAACCCCCCCGCAAGAACTATGGCTACACCTTC
-	TRBV5-1	TRBJ1-2	-	15	CASSRVSSVNYGYTF	TGCGCCAGCTCGAGAGTCTCATCCGTTAACTATGGCTACACCTTC
-	TRBV29-1	TRBJ2-3	-	11	CSVGRADTQYF	TGCAGCGTTGGAAGGGCAGATACGCAGTATTTT
-	TRBV6-5	TRBJ2-3	-	12	CASSTSSRTQYF	TGTGCCAGCAGTACTAGCTCCCGTACGCAGTATTTT
-	TRBV27	TRBJ2-1	-	15	CASSPYRASYNEQFF	TGTGCCAGCAGTCCATACAGGGCCTCCTACAATGAGCAGTTCTTC
-	TRBV5-4	TRBJ2-7	TRBD2	16	CASSSTRLAGANEQYF	TGTGCCAGCAGCTCGACCAGACTAGCGGGAGCGAATGAGCAGTACTTC
-	TRBV11-2	TRBJ2-5	-	14	CASTKSGRRETQYF	TGTGCCAGCACCAAATCAGGGAGACGAGAGACCCAGTACTTC
-	TRBV30	TRBJ1-5	TRBD1	17	CAWSVPHRQGALQPQHF	TGTGCCTGGAGTGTACCCCATCGACAGGGGGCCTTACAGCCCCAGCATTTT
once	TRBV6-5	TRBJ2-3	-	13	CASRVTVTDTQYF	TGTGCCAGCAGAGTGACCGTAACAGATACGCAGTATTTT
-	TRBV7-6	TRBJ2-7	TRBD1	14	CASSLGLDRGEQYF	TGTGCCAGCAGCTTAGGACTCGACAGGGGCGAGCAGTACTTC
-	TRBV28	TRBJ1-4	-	15	CASGRAGPTNEKLFF	TGTGCCAGCGGAAGGGCGGGCCCAACTAATGAAAAACTGTTTTTT
-	TRBV11-3	TRBJ2-1	-	14	CASSLEPRGDEQFF	TGTGCCAGCAGCTTAGAACCCAGGGGCGATGAGCAGTTCTTC
-	TRBV18	TRBJ1-1	-	13	CASTPDRDTEAFF	TGTGCCAGCACGCCTGATAGGGACACTGAAGCTTTCTTT
-	TRBV7-2	TRBJ2-2	-	17	CASSPRGTVGVSGELFF	TGTGCCAGCAGCCCTCGGGGGACAGTGGGGGTATCCGGGGAGCTGTTTTTT
-	TRBV2	TRBJ2-3	-	14	CARSESSAGDTQYF	TGTGCCAGGTCGGAGTCCTCTGCGGGAGATACGCAGTATTTT
-	TRBV2	TRBJ1-2	-	16	CASSRISGQGTYGYTF	TGTGCCAGCAGTCGTATCTCCGGCCAGGGGACCTATGGCTACACCTTC
-	TRBV7-9	TRBJ1-1	TRBD1	14	CASSLVGQGAEAFF	TGTGCCAGCAGCTTAGTGGGACAGGGCGCTGAAGCTTTCTTT
-	TRBV19	TRBJ2-2	-	16	CASTTHGTLNTGELFF	TGTGCCAGTACAACCCACGGGACCCTGAACACCGGGGAGCTGTTTTTT
-	TRBV30	TRBJ2-1	TRBD2	16	CAWSGAGGGGWNEQFF	TGTGCCTGGAGTGGGGCGGGAGGAGGAGGCTGGAATGAGCAGTTCTTC
-	TRBV7-2	TRBJ2-1	TRBD1	16	CASSLALSSGGDEQFF	TGTGCCAGCAGCTTAGCGTTGAGTTCAGGGGGCGATGAGCAGTTCTTC
few	TRBV4-3	TRBJ2-1	-	15	CASSQDVGGHNEQFF	TGCGCCAGCAGCCAAGATGTAGGTGGACACAATGAGCAGTTCTTC
-	TRBV6-5	TRBJ1-2	-	13	CASSYSDSGGHTF	TGTGCCAGCAGTTACTCGGACAGCGGGGGCCACACCTTC
-	TRBV6-5	TRBJ2-7	-	13	CASSYSGEYEQYF	TGTGCCAGCAGTTACTCAGGGGAGTACGAGCAGTACTTC
once	TRBV5-4	TRBJ2-7	TRBD2	16	CASSREGGEGRREQYF	TGTGCCAGCAGCCGGGAGGGAGGGGAGGGCCGGCGAGAGCAGTACTTC
-	TRBV30	TRBJ1-1	-	11	CAWSFGTEAFF	TGTGCCTGGAGTTTTGGGACTGAAGCTTTCTTT
-	TRBV2	TRBJ2-7	-	11	CASRLYYEQYF	TGTGCCAGCAGGCTTTACTACGAGCAGTACTTC